The 32 T cell receptor beta chains below all came from one sample that was sequenced in a study of graft-versus-host responses after intestinal transplantation. The repertoire was sequenced with immunoSEQ multiplex PCR; TCRdb's copy has only in-frame clones and lacks some. In the table there are approximately 110,000 clones, around 90% of which are singletons. Their antigen targets remain unknown. The sample consisted of unstimulated CD4+ T cells sorted from spleen or lymph node cells, taken before transplant. The receptors shown here come from a human donor who was the organ donor for an intestinal transplant.

This sequence joins TRBV5-1 and TRBJ2-2; possibly TRBD2 for D (5 bases). Trimming left V 1 base short and J 4 bases short, with 14 bases between. Germline CDR1 is SGHRS and CDR2 is YFSETQ. The CDR3 contains 16 residues. DNA for the CDR3: TGCGCCAGCAGCTTGTCTACGGCGGCGGGCACCGGGGAGCTGTTTTTT. Residues: CASSLSTAAGTGELFF.

J is TRBJ2-7 and V is TRBV2; D might be TRBD1 (5 bases). The germline V gene has CDR1 SNHLY and CDR2 FYNNEI. The CDR3 has 14 residues. V was trimmed by 6 bases and J by 3 bases, leaving 15 bases between them. The CDR3 sequence is CASRRDRDIYEQYF. CDR3 bases: TGTGCCAGCAGGCGAGACAGAGATATCTACGAGCAGTACTTC.

The genes are TRBV4-1 and TRBJ2-7, with D perhaps matching TRBD1 or TRBD2 (5 bases each). This CDR3 spans 17 amino acids. V lost 4 bases to trimming and J lost 6 bases, with 25 bases between them. CDR1 and CDR2 (germline): MGHRA, YSYEKL. In DNA form, the CDR3 reads TGCGCCAGCAGCCGCTCAATCGTGGGGGACGGTGCCGCCGAGCAGTACTTC. Translating gives CASSRSIVGDGAAEQYF.

This clone was seen only a few times. The chain couples TRBV5-4 to TRBJ2-7; D unclear. This CDR3 contains 11 residues. Germline V CDR1 and CDR2: SGHNT, YYREEE (reference sequence). The V and J ends lost 3 bases and 2 bases respectively, with 3 bases between them. The CDR3 reads CASSSAYEQYF. The CDR3 DNA is TGTGCCAGCAGCTCCGCCTACGAGCAGTACTTC.

The genes are TRBV6-1 and TRBJ1-2; tentative D call: TRBD1 (5 bases). Germline V gene lookup returns CDR1 MNHNS and CDR2 SASEGT. Trimming cost V 5 bases and J 4 bases, with 8 bases left between them. The CDR3 totals 12 residues. Here the CDR3 reads CASSRGPYGYTF. The CDR3 DNA is TGTGCCAGCAGTCGGGGCCCCTATGGCTACACCTTC.

This chain links TRBV5-4 with TRBJ2-5, with 7 bases aligning to TRBD1. Germline loops: CDR1 SGHNT, CDR2 YYREEE (reference sequence). V was pared by 4 bases and J by 2 bases, with 8 bases of the junction left unmatched. The CDR3 runs 15 residues. The CDR3 reads CASSKSGTVQETQYF. DNA of the CDR3: TGTGCCAGCAGCAAATCCGGGACAGTACAAGAGACCCAGTACTTC. Supplemented by reference TRBV5-4 and TRBJ2-5, the full variable domain reads ETGVTQSPTHLIKTRGQQVTLRCSSQSGHNTVSWYQQALGQGPQFIFQYYREEENGRGNFPPRFSGLQFPNYSSELNVNALELDDSALYLCASSKSGTVQETQYFGPGTRLLVL.

As DNA, the CDR3 is TGTGCCAGCAGCCAAGCGGACGGGGGAACAGATACGCAGTATTTT. Amino acids: CASSQADGGTDTQYF. The rearrangement joins TRBV4-2 to TRBJ2-3; possible D gene TRBD2, 6 bases. V lost 1 base and J lost 3, with 11 bases in between. Germline V CDR1 and CDR2: LGHNA, YNFKEQ. CDR3 length equals 15 residues.

The V and J genes are TRBV11-3 and TRBJ2-7; 8 bases agree with TRBD1. The germline V gene encodes CDR1 SGHNT and CDR2 YENEEA. V was clipped by 5 bases and J by 5 bases; unmatched bases: 8. The CDR3 has 14 residues. The CDR3, as DNA: TGTGCCAGCAGCCCCCGACAGGGGACCAACGAGCAGTACTTC. This codes for CASSPRQGTNEQYF.

The chain carries TRBV19 and TRBJ1-2; 7 positions match TRBD1. The J segment lost 4 bases and the V segment lost 5 bases, leaving 10 bases of the junction unmatched. CDR1 LNHDA and CDR2 SQIVND come from the germline V gene (reference sequence). The CDR3 is 15 residues long. In DNA, the CDR3 is TGTGCCAGTAGTGCCCCGGGACAGAAACTCTATGGCTACACCTTC. This gives the protein CASSAPGQKLYGYTF. Full variable domain (remainder filled in from reference TRBV19 and TRBJ1-2): DGGITQSPKYLFRKEGQNVTLSCEQNLNHDAMYWYRQDPGQGLRLIYYSQIVNDFQKGDIAEGYSVSREKKESFPLTVTSAQKNPTAFYLCASSAPGQKLYGYTFGSGTRLTVV.

CDR3 sequence reads: CASSLMWAEEADTQYF. The CDR3 nucleotides are TGTGCCAGCAGCTTAATGTGGGCGGAAGAGGCAGATACGCAGTATTTT. The chain links TRBV7-2 to TRBJ2-3; D not resolved. This CDR3 has 16 residues. Trimming took 2 bases from V and 4 from J, leaving 16 bases between them. The germline V gene encodes CDR1 SGHTA and CDR2 FQGNSA. Filled out from reference TRBV7-2 and TRBJ2-3, the complete variable domain reads GAGVSQSPSNKVTEKGKDVELRCDPISGHTALYWYRQSLGQGLEFLIYFQGNSAPDKSGLPSDRFSAERTGGSVSTLTIQRTQQEDSAVYLCASSLMWAEEADTQYFGPGTRLTVL.

This chain links TRBV5-1 with TRBJ1-1; TRBD1 matches 9 bases. Germline assignment: CDR1 SGHRS and CDR2 YFSETQ. There are 14 residues in the CDR3. V gave up 2 bases and J gave up 6 bases; unmatched junction bases: 5. The CDR3 DNA sequence: TGCGCCAGCAGCTTCGCGGGACAGGGCGCTGAAGCTTTCTTT. This codes for CASSFAGQGAEAFF.

The chain employs TRBV11-2 and TRBJ2-7; D call uncertain. Per the germline V gene, CDR1 is SGHAT and CDR2 is FQNNGV. The CDR3 sequence is 16 residues long. The V end lost 5 bases, the J end lost 2 bases, and 19 bases lay between the germline ends. CDR3 in amino acids: CASSHPGARTTYEQYF. In nucleotides, the CDR3 is TGTGCCAGCAGCCACCCAGGAGCGAGAACCACCTACGAGCAGTACTTC.

The CDR3 region is CASSIRAGVFPDTQYF. As DNA, the CDR3 is TGTGCCAGCAGCATTCGAGCGGGAGTGTTCCCAGATACGCAGTATTTT. The chain combines TRBV4-2 with TRBJ2-3; 8 bases are a match to TRBD2. Trimming at V came to 5 bases and at J to 4 bases, leaving 11 bases not matched to a gene. From germline, CDR1 is LGHNA and CDR2 YNFKEQ. The CDR3 has 16 amino acids.

The chain recombines TRBV10-3 with TRBJ2-7; TRBD2 matches 10 bases. V was pared by 4 bases and J by 2 bases, with 2 bases of the junction left unmatched. Germline V lookup: CDR1 ENHRY, CDR2 SYGVKD. This CDR3 region has 14 residues. CDR3 sequence reads: CAISGTSGAYEQYF. CDR3 DNA: TGTGCCATCAGTGGGACTAGCGGAGCCTACGAGCAGTACTTC.

The chain is built from TRBV6-6 and TRBJ2-6; D ambiguous. The V end was cut by 0 bases, the J end by 2 bases, with 5 bases between. This CDR3 is 15 amino acids long. Germline loops: CDR1 MNHNY, CDR2 SVGAGI (reference sequence). The CDR3 protein is CASSYSIPGANVLTF. CDR3 DNA sequence: TGTGCCAGCAGTTACTCGATCCCTGGGGCCAACGTCCTGACTTTC.

The rearrangement links TRBV18 to TRBJ2-5; no clear D. Looked up from germline, CDR1 is KGHSH and CDR2 is LQKENI. The CDR3 consists of 13 residues. V lost 3 bases to trimming and J lost 5 bases, with 10 bases between them. The CDR3 here is CASSPSRYETQYF. The CDR3 DNA sequence: TGTGCCAGCTCACCCTCGAGATACGAGACCCAGTACTTC.

The chain has TRBV19 and TRBJ1-2; D not certain. Germline CDR1 LNHDA, CDR2 SQIVND (reference sequence). The CDR3 is 13 residues long. Trimming cost V 9 bases and J 0 bases, with 11 bases left between them. CDR3 loop: CARELKANYGYTF. CDR3 DNA sequence: TGTGCCAGGGAACTAAAAGCTAACTATGGCTACACCTTC.

CDR3 in amino acids: CASSLDAWGRADTQYF. The CDR3 bases are TGTGCCAGCAGCTTAGATGCGTGGGGGCGCGCAGATACGCAGTATTTT. This rearrangement joins TRBV11-2 to TRBJ2-3; tentatively, D is TRBD1 (6 bases). Germline CDR1 and CDR2: SGHAT and FQNNGV. Trimming cost V 0 bases and J 4 bases, with 14 bases left between them. This CDR3 region has 16 residues. Looking up the rest from reference TRBV11-2 and TRBJ2-3 gives the full variable domain: EAGVAQSPRYKIIEKRQSVAFWCNPISGHATLYWYQQILGQGPKLLIQFQNNGVVDDSQLPKDRFSAERLKGVDSTLKIQPAKLEDSAVYLCASSLDAWGRADTQYFGPGTRLTVL.

V is TRBV4-1 and J is TRBJ2-5; D remains ambiguous. The CDR3 has 13 residues. In germline, CDR1 is MGHRA, CDR2 YSYEKL. V lost 1 base and J lost 5, with 8 bases in between. The CDR3 reads CASSQGVRETQYF. The CDR3 region has the DNA TGCGCCAGCAGCCAAGGTGTACGGGAGACCCAGTACTTC.

The gene calls are TRBV6-5 and TRBJ2-7, with D possibly matching TRBD1 (6 bases). Germline V gives CDR1 MNHEY, CDR2 SVGAGI. The CDR3 runs to 12 residues. V was cut by 5 bases and J by 7 bases, with 12 bases left in between. CDR3 sequence reads: CASSAGAREQYF. The CDR3 region has the DNA TGTGCCAGCAGTGCAGGGGCGAGAGAGCAGTACTTC.

The J gene is TRBJ1-1, the V gene TRBV5-1; tentatively, D is TRBD1 (5 bases). Germline V lookup: CDR1 SGHRS, CDR2 YFSETQ. The CDR3 covers 13 residues. The germline V and J ends were trimmed by 2 bases and 4 bases, with 9 bases remaining between them. The CDR3 loop is CASSFQGFTEAFF. In nucleotides, the CDR3 is TGCGCCAGCAGCTTTCAGGGATTCACTGAAGCTTTCTTT.

This clone was found once. V is TRBV6-5 and J is TRBJ2-2; 8 bases match TRBD1. Trimming at V came to 7 bases and at J to 3 bases, leaving 7 bases not matched to a gene. The germline gives CDR1 MNHEY, CDR2 SVGAGI. The CDR3 has 15 residues. The CDR3 sequence: CASTPGQAHTGELFF. The CDR3 bases are TGTGCCAGCACCCCGGGACAGGCCCACACCGGGGAGCTGTTTTTT.

The chain recombines TRBV5-1 with TRBJ1-1; no firm D call. CDR1 and CDR2 (germline): SGHRS, YFSETQ. Trimming took 0 bases from V and 1 from J, leaving 4 bases between them. CDR3 size: 13 residues. Here the CDR3 DNA reads TGCGCCAGCAGCTTGGACGCGAACACTGAAGCTTTCTTT. Its protein product is CASSLDANTEAFF.

The chain recombines TRBV5-1 with TRBJ2-3, with 13 bases fitting TRBD2. CDR3 size: 20 residues. The trim removed 4 bases at V and 0 bases at J, leaving 14 bases unmatched. From germline, CDR1 is SGHRS and CDR2 YFSETQ. CDR3 loop: CASSQRLAGGLPLSTDTQYF. The DNA of the CDR3 is TGCGCCAGCAGCCAAAGACTAGCGGGAGGCCTACCCCTTAGCACAGATACGCAGTATTTT.

This clone has just one count. The identical CDR3 is also encoded by other nucleotide sequences in the sample. The rearrangement links TRBV18 to TRBJ1-6; the D gene is possibly TRBD1 (6 bases). Between the trimmed V and J ends, which lost 5 bases and 8 bases, there was a span of 16 bases. CDR3 size: 15 residues. The germline V gene has CDR1 KGHSH and CDR2 LQKENI. Here the CDR3 DNA reads TGTGCCAGCTCATCCTGGGGGGCGAAGGATTCACCCCTCCACTTT. As protein: CASSSWGAKDSPLHF.

J is TRBJ1-2 and V is TRBV2; no clear D. The ends were cut back, 3 bases at V and 0 bases at J, with 8 bases in the middle. This CDR3 comprises 14 residues. Looked up from germline, CDR1 is SNHLY and CDR2 is FYNNEI. The CDR3 DNA follows: TGTGCCAGCAGTGACAGCCGAGCTAACTATGGCTACACCTTC. Its translation: CASSDSRANYGYTF.

The rearrangement uses TRBV28 and TRBJ2-6; no definite D call. CDR1 is MDHEN and CDR2 is SYDVKM in the germline V gene. This CDR3 is 15 amino acids long. Trimming removed 6 bases from V and 4 bases from J, with 13 bases in between. CDR3 DNA sequence: TGTGCCAGCAGCTGGACCGCCTGGGGGGCCAACGTCCTGACTTTC. Translating gives CASSWTAWGANVLTF.

The chain recombines TRBV6-1 with TRBJ1-1; TRBD1 agrees at 10 bases. The CDR3 runs 13 residues. CDR1 is MNHNS and CDR2 is SASEGT in the germline V gene. V gave up 6 bases and J gave up 5 bases; unmatched junction bases: 3. CDR3 nucleotide sequence: TGTGCCAGCAGGGTGGGACAGGGGACTGAAGCTTTCTTT. Protein: CASRVGQGTEAFF.

Points on this clone: Other DNA sequences in this sample translate to the same CDR3. This chain links TRBV10-1 with TRBJ2-1; 9 bases align to TRBD2. In germline, CDR1 is WNHNN, CDR2 SYGVQD (reference sequence). V lost 8 bases and J lost 7; bases outside the gene matches: 12. The CDR3 length is 15 residues. CDR3 loop: CASPQIAGVDNEQFF. The CDR3 coding sequence is TGCGCCAGCCCTCAAATAGCGGGAGTAGATAATGAGCAGTTCTTC.

V is TRBV6-4 and J is TRBJ1-5, with D maybe TRBD1 (5 bases). The length of the CDR3 is 15 residues. The germline V and J ends were trimmed by 7 bases and 0 bases, with 13 bases remaining between them. Germline V gene data show CDR1 as MRHNA and CDR2 as SNTAGT. The CDR3: CASKEQANSNQPQHF. CDR3 DNA sequence: TGTGCCAGCAAGGAACAGGCTAATAGCAATCAGCCCCAGCATTTT.

The chain combines TRBV7-7 with TRBJ2-5, with 7 nucleotides matching TRBD2. CDR3 size: 16 residues. Trimming took 5 bases from V and 6 from J; bases not matched to a gene: 15. CDR1 and CDR2 (germline): SSHAT, FNYEAQ (reference sequence). CDR3 coding DNA: TGTGCCAGCAGCCCGGGGGTTGCGGGAGCCAGAAAGACCCAGTACTTC. This encodes CASSPGVAGARKTQYF.

The V and J genes are TRBV2 and TRBJ1-5, with D possibly being TRBD1 (5 bases). The CDR3 has 19 residues. V was pared by 6 bases and J by 0 bases, with 24 bases between. Germline V gene lookup returns CDR1 SNHLY and CDR2 FYNNEI. The CDR3 loop reads CASSPDSGLPRPSNQPQHF. CDR3 in DNA: TGTGCCAGCAGCCCGGATTCGGGACTTCCGAGACCTAGCAATCAGCCCCAGCATTTT.